These 7 T cell receptor beta chains were all obtained from the same sample, sequenced in a study of cytomegalovirus exposure and HLA in healthy donors. Use of 60 Vbeta and 13 Jbeta primers characterized the PCR. Generated by immunoSEQ multiplex PCR, the TCRdb table keeps only in-frame clones and is missing some. Among around 150,000 clones, around four fifths were seen once, and the ten largest hold approximately 2.1%. Sequencing was performed on PBMCs. The receptors were gathered from a woman aged 18-29 years in good health and CMV-seronegative.

This clone has more than one count but fewer than ten. The chain joins TRBV23-1 to TRBJ2-1; TRBD1 matches at 7 bases. TRBV23-1 is placed among ORFs of uncertain function. V shed 4 bases, J shed 5 bases, and the junction held 20 bases outside the gene matches. This CDR3 comprises 19 residues. The CDR3 DNA sequence: TGCGCCAGCAGTCGTGGCGACAGGGCTGTCCCTCTACTCCACAATGAGCAGTTCTTC. Translating it yields CASSRGDRAVPLLHNEQFF.

The CDR3: CASSFTPGTVGEKLFF. As DNA, the CDR3 is TGTGCCAGCAGCTTTACCCCCGGGACAGTAGGTGAAAAACTGTTTTTT. The chain recombines TRBV7-9 with TRBJ1-4; 7 bases line up with TRBD1. CDR1 is SEHNR and CDR2 is FQNEAQ in the germline V gene (reference sequence). CDR3 size: 16 residues. V lost 3 bases and J lost 7; bases outside the gene matches: 11.

This clone was seen a handful of times. J is TRBJ2-6 and V is TRBV18; no clear D gene. Germline lookup yields CDR1 KGHSH and CDR2 LQKENI. This CDR3 is built from 15 residues. Trimming removed 1 base from V and 1 base from J, with 5 bases in between. The CDR3 reads CASSPLSSGANVLTF. The DNA for the CDR3 is TGTGCCAGCTCACCACTTTCGTCTGGGGCCAACGTCCTGACTTTC.

In its sample, this clone was seen a few times. The chain has TRBV25-1 and TRBJ1-3; TRBD1 aligns across 8 bases. The CDR3 length is 14 residues. The V gene end was trimmed by 3 bases and the J gene end by 10 bases; junction bases not matched to a gene: 8. From germline, CDR1 is MGHDK and CDR2 SYGVNS. The CDR3 reads CASSDLGQGRTIYF. The CDR3 nucleotides read TGTGCCAGCAGTGACCTCGGACAGGGAAGAACCATATATTTT. The variable domain in full, with the rest retrieved from reference TRBV25-1 and TRBJ1-3, is EADIYQTPRYLVIGTGKKITLECSQTMGHDKMYWYQQDPGMELHLIHYSYGVNSTEKGDLSSESTVSRIRTEHFPLTLESARPSHTSQYLCASSDLGQGRTIYFGEGSWLTVV.

The J gene is TRBJ2-2, the V gene TRBV18; 10 bases align to TRBD2. The ends lost 5 bases at V and 5 bases at J; junction bases unmatched: 8. The CDR3 totals 16 residues. The germline gives CDR1 KGHSH, CDR2 LQKENI. The CDR3 bases are TGTGCCAGCTCAATCCAACTAGCGGGGAGGACCGGGGAGCTGTTTTTT. It encodes CASSIQLAGRTGELFF.

The chain is built from TRBV6-7 and TRBJ1-5; tentative D call: TRBD1 (5 bases). TRBV6-7 has ORF status, its function being uncertain. CDR3 size: 14 residues. The V and J ends lost 9 bases and 1 base respectively, with 13 bases between them. The CDR3 here is CASIHGGSNQPQHF. Written as DNA, the CDR3 is TGTGCCAGTATCCATGGGGGGAGCAATCAGCCCCAGCATTTT.

This rearrangement joins TRBV29-1 to TRBJ2-1; 7 nucleotides match TRBD2. CDR1 SQVTM and CDR2 ANQGSEA come from the germline V gene. V gave up 3 bases and J gave up 2 bases; unmatched junction bases: 4. There are 14 residues in the CDR3. CDR3 DNA sequence: TGCAGCGTTGACCCCAGCGGGACCTACAATGAGCAGTTCTTC. Amino acids: CSVDPSGTYNEQFF.